This TCR beta chain emerged from a study of neoadjuvant nivolumab and ipilimumab in lung cancer. Using immunoSEQ multiplex PCR, the repertoire was profiled, and TCRdb retains in-frame clones only, with some absent. The top ten hold around 8% of the sample, which has about 9,000 clones, approximately 80% seen once. The CDR3 has 17 amino acids. V lost 3 bases and J lost 0, with 18 bases in between. The germline CDR1 and CDR2 sequences are SGHRS and YFSETQ. This specimen was tumor tissue, taken after neoadjuvant nivolumab, alone or with ipilimumab, at or shortly before surgery. The rearrangement links TRBV5-1 to TRBJ1-2; D might be TRBD1 (6 bases). This clonotype originated in an adult with non-small cell lung cancer. CDR3 bases: TGCGCCAGCAGCTCTAGGGGGGCAGGTGGAGCTAACTATGGCTACACCTTC. Translating gives CASSSRGAGGANYGYTF.